A selection of T cell receptor beta chains follows, all from one sample in a study of metastatic and nonmetastatic thyroid tumors. TCRdb called clones again from the PCR reads with MiXCR. Found here are roughly 2,300 clones, about 25% of them singletons; the top ten hold 22%. The sample taken for sequencing was adjacent normal tissue. The receptor set was obtained from a male donor with papillary thyroid cancer or a benign thyroid nodule (not recorded which). Some clones in this sample may be carry-over from other donors' samples. Both conserved end residues are part of each CDR3. The order of the fields is clone size, V gene, J gene, CDR3 protein. Clone size is not always given. Where it is, it says once, few, many or a class for expanded clones.

clone size: large; V gene: TRBV6-1; J gene: TRBJ1-1; CDR3 protein: CASTLERVQNTEAFF
clone size: medium-sized; V gene: TRBV9; J gene: TRBJ2-2; CDR3 protein: CASSVRGVGELFF
clone size: NA; V gene: TRBV9; J gene: TRBJ2-1; CDR3 protein: CASSIGTSGYNEQFF
clone size: few; V gene: TRBV27; J gene: TRBJ2-1; CDR3 protein: CASSSGLAGSNNEQFF
clone size: NA; V gene: TRBV4-1; J gene: TRBJ2-2; CDR3 protein: CASSRAPDRLTGELFF
clone size: few; V gene: TRBV6-1; J gene: TRBJ1-2; CDR3 protein: CASSPWDSHNYGYTF
clone size: large; V gene: TRBV10-3; J gene: TRBJ2-1; CDR3 protein: CAIRGQGARGAYNEQFF
clone size: few; V gene: TRBV28; J gene: TRBJ2-7; CDR3 protein: CASSGPWWNSYEQYF
clone size: NA; V gene: TRBV27; J gene: TRBJ1-1; CDR3 protein: CASSLSGQANTEAFF
clone size: medium-sized; V gene: TRBV20-1; J gene: TRBJ2-1; CDR3 protein: CSARSGEGHGEQFF
clone size: few; V gene: TRBV15; J gene: TRBJ1-1; CDR3 protein: CATSRDSVGTEAFF
clone size: NA; V gene: TRBV27; J gene: TRBJ2-3; CDR3 protein: CASSSGLAGGPGDTQYF
clone size: NA; V gene: TRBV6-1; J gene: TRBJ2-6; CDR3 protein: CASSEKYRTLLFF
clone size: many; V gene: TRBV6-1; J gene: TRBJ1-2; CDR3 protein: CASSDRDRAIVSYTF
clone size: few; V gene: TRBV6-1; J gene: TRBJ1-1; CDR3 protein: CASSLDRNTEAFF
clone size: few; V gene: TRBV2; J gene: TRBJ1-5; CDR3 protein: CASIGPGIDQPQHF
clone size: NA; V gene: TRBV7-3; J gene: TRBJ2-6; CDR3 protein: CASSARTGYLGGANVLTF
clone size: few; V gene: TRBV7-9; J gene: TRBJ1-1; CDR3 protein: CASTLVSTGEAFF
clone size: NA; V gene: TRBV28; J gene: TRBJ2-6; CDR3 protein: CASSRTDSGANVLTF
clone size: large; V gene: TRBV6-1; J gene: TRBJ2-1; CDR3 protein: CASRGFGLAGSNEQFF
clone size: NA; V gene: TRBV27; J gene: TRBJ2-5; CDR3 protein: CASSSGLGGGPGQETQDF
clone size: few; V gene: TRBV12-3/TRBV12-4; J gene: TRBJ1-6; CDR3 protein: CASSLGGFALHF
clone size: NA; V gene: TRBV19; J gene: TRBJ1-5; CDR3 protein: CASKDRQYSNQPQHF
clone size: NA; V gene: TRBV19; J gene: TRBJ2-1; CDR3 protein: CASSMMGSSYNEQFF
clone size: large; V gene: TRBV20-1; J gene: TRBJ2-7; CDR3 protein: CSARETAYEQYF
clone size: few; V gene: TRBV27; J gene: TRBJ2-7; CDR3 protein: CASSFRLLISYEQYF
clone size: medium-sized; V gene: TRBV19; J gene: TRBJ2-1; CDR3 protein: CASSLARDREQFF
clone size: few; V gene: TRBV6-1; J gene: TRBJ1-1; CDR3 protein: CASSAGTEAFF
clone size: NA; V gene: TRBV28; J gene: TRBJ2-7; CDR3 protein: CASSFLPGGPHEQYF
clone size: NA; V gene: TRBV11-2; J gene: TRBJ2-2; CDR3 protein: CGGRGEGTGELFF
clone size: NA; V gene: TRBV5-1; J gene: TRBJ2-5; CDR3 protein: CASSLAGRTQYF
clone size: once; V gene: TRBV30; J gene: TRBJ1-5; CDR3 protein: CACSGGGNQPQHF
clone size: large; V gene: TRBV2; J gene: TRBJ2-2; CDR3 protein: CASDGPSGSVGELFF
clone size: few; V gene: TRBV6-5; J gene: TRBJ2-2; CDR3 protein: CASSYGQGPDTGELFF
clone size: NA; V gene: TRBV30; J gene: TRBJ1-2; CDR3 protein: CAWFVAPYGYTF
clone size: few; V gene: TRBV19; J gene: TRBJ2-7; CDR3 protein: CASSRVQGSEQYF
clone size: few; V gene: TRBV12-3/TRBV12-4; J gene: TRBJ2-1; CDR3 protein: CASSRGQGAHDEQFF
clone size: medium-sized; V gene: TRBV9; J gene: TRBJ2-3; CDR3 protein: CASSLSLNTDTQYF
clone size: few; V gene: TRBV6-1; J gene: TRBJ2-7; CDR3 protein: CAGSEAGTGGYEQYF
clone size: few; V gene: TRBV15; J gene: TRBJ2-1; CDR3 protein: CATSRDVWEGQFF
clone size: few; V gene: TRBV6-2/TRBV6-3; J gene: TRBJ1-3; CDR3 protein: CVSTSEESDIIYF
clone size: NA; V gene: TRBV10-3; J gene: TRBJ1-1; CDR3 protein: CAISESGQVEAFF
clone size: NA; V gene: TRBV24-1; J gene: TRBJ1-2; CDR3 protein: CATSDLGRRYGYTF
clone size: few; V gene: TRBV11-3; J gene: TRBJ1-4; CDR3 protein: CASSSLGDSWNEKLFF
clone size: once; V gene: TRBV6-5; J gene: TRBJ2-2; CDR3 protein: CASSYLCGARDTGELSF
clone size: once; V gene: TRBV6-1; J gene: TRBJ2-2; CDR3 protein: CASKREPVPRSAGELFF
clone size: NA; V gene: TRBV19; J gene: TRBJ1-5; CDR3 protein: CASKTGVWKPQHF
clone size: few; V gene: TRBV11-2; J gene: TRBJ1-2; CDR3 protein: CASSLEARPTLYGYTF
clone size: few; V gene: TRBV10-1; J gene: TRBJ2-3; CDR3 protein: CASSGGTSGTDTQYF
clone size: many; V gene: TRBV27; J gene: TRBJ2-4; CDR3 protein: CASSPRHEGIKNIQYF
clone size: NA; V gene: TRBV24-1; J gene: TRBJ2-3; CDR3 protein: CATSDYSRGGADTQYF
clone size: few; V gene: TRBV9; J gene: TRBJ2-1; CDR3 protein: CASSRGDISNEQFF
clone size: NA; V gene: TRBV9; J gene: TRBJ1-3; CDR3 protein: CASSAQGWGNTIYF
clone size: NA; V gene: TRBV2; J gene: TRBJ1-5; CDR3 protein: CASKENGNSNQPQHF
clone size: NA; V gene: TRBV15; J gene: TRBJ1-2; CDR3 protein: CATSREGAAGYGYTF
clone size: few; V gene: TRBV6-1; J gene: TRBJ1-2; CDR3 protein: CASSEIGAYGYTF
clone size: NA; V gene: TRBV12-3/TRBV12-4; J gene: TRBJ1-2; CDR3 protein: CASSFSLYSVYGYTF
clone size: NA; V gene: TRBV5-1; J gene: TRBJ2-2; CDR3 protein: CASSFDGGAPGELFF
clone size: NA; V gene: TRBV20-1; J gene: TRBJ2-2; CDR3 protein: CSASVSGGGGELFF